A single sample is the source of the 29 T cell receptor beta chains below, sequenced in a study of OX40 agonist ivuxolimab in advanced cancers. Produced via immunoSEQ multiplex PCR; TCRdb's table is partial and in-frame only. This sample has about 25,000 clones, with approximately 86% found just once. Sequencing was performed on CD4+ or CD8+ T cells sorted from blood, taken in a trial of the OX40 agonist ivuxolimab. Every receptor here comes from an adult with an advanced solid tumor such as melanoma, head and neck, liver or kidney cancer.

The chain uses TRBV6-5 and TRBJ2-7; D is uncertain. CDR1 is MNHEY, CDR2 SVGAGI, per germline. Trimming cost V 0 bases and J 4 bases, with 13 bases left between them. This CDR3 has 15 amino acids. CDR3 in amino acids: CASSYSRGYPYEQYF. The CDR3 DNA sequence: TGTGCCAGCAGTTACTCGAGAGGTTATCCTTACGAGCAGTACTTC.

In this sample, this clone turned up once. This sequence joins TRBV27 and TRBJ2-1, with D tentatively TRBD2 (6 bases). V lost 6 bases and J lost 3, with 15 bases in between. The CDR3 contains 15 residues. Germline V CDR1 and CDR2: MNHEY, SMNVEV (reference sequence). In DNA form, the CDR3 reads TGTGCCAGCAGCGAAGACCGGGGGATCTACAATGAGCAGTTCTTC. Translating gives CASSEDRGIYNEQFF.

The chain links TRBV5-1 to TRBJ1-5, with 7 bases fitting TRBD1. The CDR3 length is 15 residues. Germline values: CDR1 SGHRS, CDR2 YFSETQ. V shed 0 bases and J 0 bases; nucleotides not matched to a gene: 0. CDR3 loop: CASSLDRGSNQPQHF. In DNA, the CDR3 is TGCGCCAGCAGCTTGGACAGGGGTAGCAATCAGCCCCAGCATTTT.

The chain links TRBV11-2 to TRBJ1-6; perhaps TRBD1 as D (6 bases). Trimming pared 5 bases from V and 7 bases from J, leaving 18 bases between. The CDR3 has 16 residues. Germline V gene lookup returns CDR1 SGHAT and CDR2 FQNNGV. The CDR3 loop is CASSQRGGGGNSPLHF. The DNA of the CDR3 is TGTGCCAGCAGCCAAAGGGGTGGGGGGGGCAATTCACCCCTCCACTTT.

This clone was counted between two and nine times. CDR3 residues: CASSQGTAMNTEAFF. The CDR3 DNA is TGCGCCAGCAGCCAAGGGACGGCCATGAACACTGAAGCTTTCTTT. The J gene is TRBJ1-1, the V gene TRBV4-1; D uncertain. Germline V gene sequence: CDR1 MGHRA, CDR2 YSYEKL. V gave up 1 base and J gave up 0 bases, with 9 bases separating them. The length of the CDR3 is 15 residues.

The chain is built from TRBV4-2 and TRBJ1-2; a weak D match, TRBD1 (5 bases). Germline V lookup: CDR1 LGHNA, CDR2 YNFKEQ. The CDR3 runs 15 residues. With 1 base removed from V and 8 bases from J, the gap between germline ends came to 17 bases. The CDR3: CASSQGGTAQVGYTF. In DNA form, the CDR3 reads TGTGCCAGCAGCCAAGGTGGGACTGCTCAAGTCGGCTACACCTTC.

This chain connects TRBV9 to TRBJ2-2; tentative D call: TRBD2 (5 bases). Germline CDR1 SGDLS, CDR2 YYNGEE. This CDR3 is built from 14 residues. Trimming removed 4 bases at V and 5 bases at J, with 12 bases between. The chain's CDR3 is CASSPSGGTGELFF. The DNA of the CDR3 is TGTGCCAGCAGCCCCTCCGGCGGGACCGGGGAGCTGTTTTTT.

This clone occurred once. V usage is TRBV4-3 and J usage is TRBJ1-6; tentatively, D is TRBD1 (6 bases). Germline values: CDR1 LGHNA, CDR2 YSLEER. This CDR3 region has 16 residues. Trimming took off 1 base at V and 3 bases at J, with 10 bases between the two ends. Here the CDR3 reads CASSQVQGFYNSPLHF. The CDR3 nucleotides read TGCGCCAGCAGCCAAGTACAGGGATTCTATAATTCACCCCTCCACTTT.

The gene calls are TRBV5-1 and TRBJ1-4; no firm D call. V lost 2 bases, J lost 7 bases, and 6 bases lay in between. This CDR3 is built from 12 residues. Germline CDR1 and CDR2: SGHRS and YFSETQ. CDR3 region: CASSFDGEKLFF. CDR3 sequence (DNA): TGCGCCAGCAGCTTCGACGGTGAAAAACTGTTTTTT.

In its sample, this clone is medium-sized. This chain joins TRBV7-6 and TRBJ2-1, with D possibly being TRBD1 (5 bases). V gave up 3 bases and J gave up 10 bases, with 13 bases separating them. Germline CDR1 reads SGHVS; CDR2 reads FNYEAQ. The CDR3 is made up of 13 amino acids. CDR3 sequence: CASSFSRTGEQFF. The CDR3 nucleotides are TGTGCCAGCAGCTTTAGTAGAACAGGAGAGCAGTTCTTC.

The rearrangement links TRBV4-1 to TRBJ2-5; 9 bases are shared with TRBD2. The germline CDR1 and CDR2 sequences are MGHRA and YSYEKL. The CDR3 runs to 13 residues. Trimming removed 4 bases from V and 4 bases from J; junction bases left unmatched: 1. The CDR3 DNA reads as TGCGCCAGCAGCCCGGGACTAGCAGAGACCCAGTACTTC. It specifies CASSPGLAETQYF.

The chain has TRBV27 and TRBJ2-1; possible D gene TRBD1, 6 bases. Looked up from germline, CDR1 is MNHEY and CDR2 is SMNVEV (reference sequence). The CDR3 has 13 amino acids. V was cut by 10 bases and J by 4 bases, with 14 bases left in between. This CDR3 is CATVGTPYNEQFF. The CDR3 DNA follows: TGTGCCACCGTCGGGACACCTTACAATGAGCAGTTCTTC.

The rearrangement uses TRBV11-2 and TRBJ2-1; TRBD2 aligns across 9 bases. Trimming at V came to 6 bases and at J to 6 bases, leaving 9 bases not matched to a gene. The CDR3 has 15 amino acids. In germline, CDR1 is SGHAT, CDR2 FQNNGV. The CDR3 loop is CASRPWTSVGNEQFF. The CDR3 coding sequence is TGTGCCAGCAGGCCATGGACTAGCGTGGGCAATGAGCAGTTCTTC. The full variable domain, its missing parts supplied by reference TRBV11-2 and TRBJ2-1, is EAGVAQSPRYKIIEKRQSVAFWCNPISGHATLYWYQQILGQGPKLLIQFQNNGVVDDSQLPKDRFSAERLKGVDSTLKIQPAKLEDSAVYLCASRPWTSVGNEQFFGPGTRLTVL.

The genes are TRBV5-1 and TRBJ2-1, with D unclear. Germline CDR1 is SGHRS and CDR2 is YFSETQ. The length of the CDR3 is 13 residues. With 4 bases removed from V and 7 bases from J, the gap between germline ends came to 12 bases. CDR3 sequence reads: CASSPGWENEQFF. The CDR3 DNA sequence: TGCGCCAGCAGCCCGGGCTGGGAAAATGAGCAGTTCTTC. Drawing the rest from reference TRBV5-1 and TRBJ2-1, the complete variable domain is KAGVTQTPRYLIKTRGQQVTLSCSPISGHRSVSWYQQTPGQGLQFLFEYFSETQRNKGNFPGRFSGRQFSNSRSEMNVSTLELGDSALYLCASSPGWENEQFFGPGTRLTVL.

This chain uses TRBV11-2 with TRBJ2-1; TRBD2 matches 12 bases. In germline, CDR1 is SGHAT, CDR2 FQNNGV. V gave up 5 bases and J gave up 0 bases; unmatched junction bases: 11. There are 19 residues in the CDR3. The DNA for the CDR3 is TGTGCCAGCAGCCCGACGACTAGCGGGGGCCAGAGCTCCTACAATGAGCAGTTCTTC. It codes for CASSPTTSGGQSSYNEQFF.

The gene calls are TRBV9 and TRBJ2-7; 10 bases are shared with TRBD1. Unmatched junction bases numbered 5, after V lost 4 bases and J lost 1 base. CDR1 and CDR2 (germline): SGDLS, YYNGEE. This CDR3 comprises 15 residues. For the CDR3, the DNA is TGTGCCAGCAGCATCAGGGACAGGGGATCCTACGAGCAGTACTTC. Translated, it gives CASSIRDRGSYEQYF. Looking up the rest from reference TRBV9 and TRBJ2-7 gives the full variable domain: DSGVTQTPKHLITATGQRVTLRCSPRSGDLSVYWYQQSLDQGLQFLIQYYNGEERAKGNILERFSAQQFPDLHSELNLSSLELGDSALYFCASSIRDRGSYEQYFGPGTRLTVT.

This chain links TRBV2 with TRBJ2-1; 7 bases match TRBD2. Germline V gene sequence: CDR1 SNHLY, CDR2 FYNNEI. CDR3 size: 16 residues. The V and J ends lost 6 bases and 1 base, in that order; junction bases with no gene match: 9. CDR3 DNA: TGTGCCAGCAGGTCGACGCGGGAGAGGTCCTACAATGAGCAGTTCTTC. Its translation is CASRSTRERSYNEQFF. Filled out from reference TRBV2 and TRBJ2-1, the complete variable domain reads EPEVTQTPSHQVTQMGQEVILRCVPISNHLYFYWYRQILGQKVEFLVSFYNNEISEKSEIFDDQFSVERPDGSNFTLKIRSTKLEDSAMYFCASRSTRERSYNEQFFGPGTRLTVL.

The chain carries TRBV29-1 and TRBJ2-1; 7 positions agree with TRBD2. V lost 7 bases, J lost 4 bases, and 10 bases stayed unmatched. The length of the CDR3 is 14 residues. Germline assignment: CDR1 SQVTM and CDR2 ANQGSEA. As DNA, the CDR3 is TGCAGCGGCGCGAGGTGGGGGGGTTACAATGAGCAGTTCTTC. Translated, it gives CSGARWGGYNEQFF.

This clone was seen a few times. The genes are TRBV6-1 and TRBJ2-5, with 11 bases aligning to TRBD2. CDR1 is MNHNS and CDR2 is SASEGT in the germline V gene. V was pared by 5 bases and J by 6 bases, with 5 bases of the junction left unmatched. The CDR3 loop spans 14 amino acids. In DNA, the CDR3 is TGTGCCAGCAGTTCTCCTAGCGGGAGGCAGACCCAGTACTTC. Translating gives CASSSPSGRQTQYF.

The CDR3 DNA is TGTGCCAGCAGCACATACAGGGGGCCAGGGGCCGAGCAGTACTTC. Its translation is CASSTYRGPGAEQYF. This sequence joins TRBV11-3 and TRBJ2-7; 9 bases are a match to TRBD1. Trimming took 5 bases from V and 6 from J; bases not matched to a gene: 11. The V gene's germline CDR1 is SGHNT and CDR2 YENEEA. The CDR3 totals 15 residues.

CDR3 amino acids: CASSPEGANGYTF. The CDR3 DNA is TGTGCCTCAAGCCCCGAGGGGGCGAATGGCTACACCTTC. This chain connects TRBV19 to TRBJ1-2, with 7 bases identical to TRBD1. The junction had 12 bases not matched to a gene; V was cut back by 11 bases and J by 6 bases. The CDR3 runs 13 residues. Germline V gives CDR1 LNHDA, CDR2 SQIVND (reference sequence).

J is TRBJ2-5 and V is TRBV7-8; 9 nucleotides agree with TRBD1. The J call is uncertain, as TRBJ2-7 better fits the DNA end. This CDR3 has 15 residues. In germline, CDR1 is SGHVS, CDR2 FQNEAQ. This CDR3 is CASSSGTGSSYEQYF. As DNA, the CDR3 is TGTGCCAGCAGCTCCGGGACAGGGAGCTCCTACGAGCAGTACTTC.

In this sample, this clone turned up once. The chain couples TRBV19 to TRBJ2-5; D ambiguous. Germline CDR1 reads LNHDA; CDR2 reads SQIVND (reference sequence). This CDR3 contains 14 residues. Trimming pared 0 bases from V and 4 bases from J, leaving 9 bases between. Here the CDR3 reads CASSIDGTSETQYF. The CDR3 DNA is TGTGCCAGTAGTATAGATGGCACTTCAGAGACCCAGTACTTC.

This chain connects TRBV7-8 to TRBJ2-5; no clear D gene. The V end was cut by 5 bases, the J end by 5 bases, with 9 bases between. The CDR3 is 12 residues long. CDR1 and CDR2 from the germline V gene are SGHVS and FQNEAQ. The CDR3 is CASSRPAETQYF. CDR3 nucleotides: TGTGCCAGCAGCAGACCGGCGGAGACCCAGTACTTC.

The CDR3 region has the DNA TGTGCCAGCAGCTTAGGGGCAGGGGGCTCCTACGAGCAGTACTTC. Its translation: CASSLGAGGSYEQYF. The chain uses TRBV7-9 and TRBJ2-7; 7 nucleotides match TRBD1. The CDR3 spans 15 residues. V was clipped by 1 base and J by 0 bases; unmatched bases: 3. The germline gives CDR1 SEHNR, CDR2 FQNEAQ (reference sequence).

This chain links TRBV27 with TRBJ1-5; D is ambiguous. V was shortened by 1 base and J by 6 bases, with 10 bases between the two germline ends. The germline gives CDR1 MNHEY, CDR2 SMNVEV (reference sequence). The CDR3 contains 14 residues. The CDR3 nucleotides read TGTGCCAGCAGTTTATACCCCGTGGGTCAGCCCCAGCATTTT. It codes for CASSLYPVGQPQHF.

CDR3 loop: CSVEATVQGHEQFF. As DNA, the CDR3 is TGCAGCGTTGAAGCTACAGTCCAGGGACATGAGCAGTTCTTC. This chain connects TRBV29-1 to TRBJ2-1; TRBD1 or TRBD2 may be the D gene (5 bases each). Germline values: CDR1 SQVTM, CDR2 ANQGSEA. The ends were cut back, 1 base at V and 8 bases at J, with 15 bases in the middle. The CDR3 is made up of 14 amino acids.

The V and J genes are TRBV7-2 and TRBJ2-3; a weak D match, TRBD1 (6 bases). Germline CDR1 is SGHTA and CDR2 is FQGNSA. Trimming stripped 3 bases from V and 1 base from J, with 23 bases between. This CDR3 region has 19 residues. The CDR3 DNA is TGTGCCAGCAGCTTGCCAGGGGATATTTTCGCCCTCGGCACAGATACGCAGTATTTT. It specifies CASSLPGDIFALGTDTQYF. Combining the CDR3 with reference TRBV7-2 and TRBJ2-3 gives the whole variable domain GAGVSQSPSNKVTEKGKDVELRCDPISGHTALYWYRQSLGQGLEFLIYFQGNSAPDKSGLPSDRFSAERTGGSVSTLTIQRTQQEDSAVYLCASSLPGDIFALGTDTQYFGPGTRLTVL.

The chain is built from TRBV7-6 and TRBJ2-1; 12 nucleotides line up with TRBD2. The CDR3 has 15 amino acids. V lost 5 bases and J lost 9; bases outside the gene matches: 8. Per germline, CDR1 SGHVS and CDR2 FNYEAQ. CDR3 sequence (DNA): TGTGCCAGCAGCATACTAGCGGGGGGCCTCAGTGAGCAGTTCTTC. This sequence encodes CASSILAGGLSEQFF.